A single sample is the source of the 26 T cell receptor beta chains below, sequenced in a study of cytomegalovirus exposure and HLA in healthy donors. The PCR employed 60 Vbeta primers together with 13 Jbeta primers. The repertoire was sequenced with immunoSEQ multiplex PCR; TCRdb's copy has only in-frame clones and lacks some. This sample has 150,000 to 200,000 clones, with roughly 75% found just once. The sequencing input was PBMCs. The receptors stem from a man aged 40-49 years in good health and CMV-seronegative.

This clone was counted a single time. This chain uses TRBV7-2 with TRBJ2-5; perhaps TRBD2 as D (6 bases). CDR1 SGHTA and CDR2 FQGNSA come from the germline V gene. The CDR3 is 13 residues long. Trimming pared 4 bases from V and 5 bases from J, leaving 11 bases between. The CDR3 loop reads CASSSTRGETQYF. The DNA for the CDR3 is TGTGCCAGCAGCTCGACTAGAGGGGAGACCCAGTACTTC.

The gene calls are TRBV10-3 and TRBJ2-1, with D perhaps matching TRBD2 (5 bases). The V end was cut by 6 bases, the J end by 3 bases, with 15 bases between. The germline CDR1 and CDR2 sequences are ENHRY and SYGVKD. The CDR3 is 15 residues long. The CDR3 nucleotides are TGTGCCATCAGGGGAGAGGCTCGCGGCTACAATGAGCAGTTCTTC. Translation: CAIRGEARGYNEQFF.

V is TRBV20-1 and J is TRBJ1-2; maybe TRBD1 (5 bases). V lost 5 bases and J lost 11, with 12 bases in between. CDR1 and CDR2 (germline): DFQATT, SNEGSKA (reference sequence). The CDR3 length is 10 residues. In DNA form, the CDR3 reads TGCAGTGCTCAAAGCGGGGGATACACCTTC. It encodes CSAQSGGYTF.

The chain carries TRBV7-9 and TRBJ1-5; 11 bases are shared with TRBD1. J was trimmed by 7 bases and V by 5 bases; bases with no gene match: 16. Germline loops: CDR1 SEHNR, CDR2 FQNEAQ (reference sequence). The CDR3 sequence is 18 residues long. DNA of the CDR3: TGTGCCAGCAGCGCTATAATTGCAGGACAGGGGGCGGAACAGCCCCAGCATTTT. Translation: CASSAIIAGQGAEQPQHF. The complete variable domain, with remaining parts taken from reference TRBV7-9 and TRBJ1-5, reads DTGVSQNPRHKITKRGQNVTFRCDPISEHNRLYWYRQTLGQGPEFLTYFQNEAQLEKSRLLSDRFSAERPKGSFSTLEIQRTEQGDSAMYLCASSAIIAGQGAEQPQHFGDGTRLSIL.

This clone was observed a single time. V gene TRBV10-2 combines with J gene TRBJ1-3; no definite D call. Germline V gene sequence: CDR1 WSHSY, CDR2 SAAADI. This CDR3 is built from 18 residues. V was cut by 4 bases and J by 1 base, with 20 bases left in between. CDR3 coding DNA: TGCGCCAGCAGTGCCGGTTTCGGCGGCCTCCTGTCTGGAAACACCATATATTTT. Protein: CASSAGFGGLLSGNTIYF.

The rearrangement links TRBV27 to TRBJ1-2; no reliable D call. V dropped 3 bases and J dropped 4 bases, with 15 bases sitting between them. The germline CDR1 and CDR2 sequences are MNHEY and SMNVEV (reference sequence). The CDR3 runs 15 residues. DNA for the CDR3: TGTGCCAGCAGTTTTTCGGGAGTCCCTTCCTATGGCTACACCTTC. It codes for CASSFSGVPSYGYTF.

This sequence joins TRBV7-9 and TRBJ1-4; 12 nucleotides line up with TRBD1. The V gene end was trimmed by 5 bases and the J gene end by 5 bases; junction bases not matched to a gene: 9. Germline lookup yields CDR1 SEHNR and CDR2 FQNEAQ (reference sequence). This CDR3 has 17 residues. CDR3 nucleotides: TGTGCCAGCAGCCACCCGGGACAGGGGGCTCTGAATGAAAAACTGTTTTTT. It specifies CASSHPGQGALNEKLFF.

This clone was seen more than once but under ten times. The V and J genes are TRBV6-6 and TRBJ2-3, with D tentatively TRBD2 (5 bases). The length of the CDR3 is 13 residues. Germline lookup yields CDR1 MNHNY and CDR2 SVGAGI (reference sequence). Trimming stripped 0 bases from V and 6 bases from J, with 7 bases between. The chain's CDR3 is CASSYSKRDTQYF. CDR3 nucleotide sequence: TGTGCCAGCAGTTACTCGAAGCGGGATACGCAGTATTTT.

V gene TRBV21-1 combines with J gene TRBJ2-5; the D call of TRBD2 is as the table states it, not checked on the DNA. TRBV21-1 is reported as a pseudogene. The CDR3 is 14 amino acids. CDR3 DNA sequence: TGTGCCAGCAGCAAAGGGAGACTCGGAGAGACCCAGTACTTC. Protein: CASSKGRLGETQYF.

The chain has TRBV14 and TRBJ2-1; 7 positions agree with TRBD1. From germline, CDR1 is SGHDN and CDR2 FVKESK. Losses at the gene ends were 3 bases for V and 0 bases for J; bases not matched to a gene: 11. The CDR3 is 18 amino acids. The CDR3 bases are TGTGCCAGCAGCCATCGAGAACAGGGGACCGGCTCCTACAATGAGCAGTTCTTC. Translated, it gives CASSHREQGTGSYNEQFF.

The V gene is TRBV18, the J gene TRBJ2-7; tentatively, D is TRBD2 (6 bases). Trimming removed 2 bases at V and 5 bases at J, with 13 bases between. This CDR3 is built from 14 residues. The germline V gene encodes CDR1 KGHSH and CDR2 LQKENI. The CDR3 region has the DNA TGTGCCAGCTCACCAGTAGGGGCGGGGAACGAGCAGTACTTC. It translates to CASSPVGAGNEQYF.

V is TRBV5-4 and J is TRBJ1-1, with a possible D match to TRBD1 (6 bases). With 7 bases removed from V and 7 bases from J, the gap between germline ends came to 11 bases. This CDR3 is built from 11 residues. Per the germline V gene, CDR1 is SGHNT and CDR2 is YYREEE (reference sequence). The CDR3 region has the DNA TGTGCCAGCGGCGGACAGAGTGAAGCTTTCTTT. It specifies CASGGQSEAFF. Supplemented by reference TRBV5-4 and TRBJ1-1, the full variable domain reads ETGVTQSPTHLIKTRGQQVTLRCSSQSGHNTVSWYQQALGQGPQFIFQYYREEENGRGNFPPRFSGLQFPNYSSELNVNALELDDSALYLCASGGQSEAFFGQGTRLTVV.

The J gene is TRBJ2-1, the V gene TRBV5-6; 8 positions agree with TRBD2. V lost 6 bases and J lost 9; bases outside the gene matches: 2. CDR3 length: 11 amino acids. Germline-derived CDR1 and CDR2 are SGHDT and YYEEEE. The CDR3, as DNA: TGTGCCAGCACGGGGGGGCCTGAGCAGTTCTTC. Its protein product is CASTGGPEQFF.

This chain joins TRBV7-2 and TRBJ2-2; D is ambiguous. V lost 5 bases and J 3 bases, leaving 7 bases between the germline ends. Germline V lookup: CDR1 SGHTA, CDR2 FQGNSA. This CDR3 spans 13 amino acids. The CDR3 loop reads CASSPVHTGELFF. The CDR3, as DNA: TGTGCCAGCAGCCCGGTTCACACCGGGGAGCTGTTTTTT.

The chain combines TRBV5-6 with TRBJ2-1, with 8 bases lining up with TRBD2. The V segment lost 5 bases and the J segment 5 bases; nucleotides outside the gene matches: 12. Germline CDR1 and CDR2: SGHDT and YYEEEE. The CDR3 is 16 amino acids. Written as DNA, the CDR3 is TGTGCCAGCAGATTGAACCCGGCGGGGGGCGACAATGAGCAGTTCTTC. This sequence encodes CASRLNPAGGDNEQFF.

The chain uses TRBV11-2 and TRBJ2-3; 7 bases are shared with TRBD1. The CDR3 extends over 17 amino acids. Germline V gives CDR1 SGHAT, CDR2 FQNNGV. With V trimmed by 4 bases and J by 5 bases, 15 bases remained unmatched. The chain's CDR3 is CASSSRQGQNLIDTQYF. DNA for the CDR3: TGTGCCAGCAGCTCAAGACAGGGTCAAAACCTCATAGATACGCAGTATTTT.

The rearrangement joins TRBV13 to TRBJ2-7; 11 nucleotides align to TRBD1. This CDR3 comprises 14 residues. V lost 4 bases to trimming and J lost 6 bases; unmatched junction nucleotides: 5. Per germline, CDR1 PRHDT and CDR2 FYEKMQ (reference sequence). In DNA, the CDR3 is TGTGCCAGCAGCTCTCGGGACAGGGGGGGCGAGCAGTACTTC. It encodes CASSSRDRGGEQYF.

CDR3 DNA sequence: TGTGCCAGCAGTGAAGCGCGGGGAATCTATGGCTACACCTTC. This sequence encodes CASSEARGIYGYTF. The chain has TRBV2 and TRBJ1-2; D is undetermined. CDR3 length equals 14 residues. The V end lost 0 bases, the J end lost 4 bases, and 9 bases lay between the germline ends. Per germline, CDR1 SNHLY and CDR2 FYNNEI.

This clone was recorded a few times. The CDR3 reads CARSLGQGSTEAFF. In nucleotides, the CDR3 is TGTGCCAGAAGCTTGGGGCAGGGAAGTACTGAAGCTTTCTTT. V is TRBV5-3 and J is TRBJ1-1; D might be TRBD1 (5 bases). TRBV5-3 is reported as an ORF; its role is uncertain. This CDR3 has 14 residues. V was shortened by 0 bases and J by 5 bases, with 11 bases between the two germline ends.

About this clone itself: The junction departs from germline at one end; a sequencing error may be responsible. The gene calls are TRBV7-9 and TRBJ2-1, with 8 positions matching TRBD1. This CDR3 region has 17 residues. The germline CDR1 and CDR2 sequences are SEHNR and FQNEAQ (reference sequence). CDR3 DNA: TGTTCCAGCAGCCCGCCCCTGACAGGGGTTGTGAGCAATGAGCAGTTCTTC. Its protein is CSSSPPLTGVVSNEQFF.

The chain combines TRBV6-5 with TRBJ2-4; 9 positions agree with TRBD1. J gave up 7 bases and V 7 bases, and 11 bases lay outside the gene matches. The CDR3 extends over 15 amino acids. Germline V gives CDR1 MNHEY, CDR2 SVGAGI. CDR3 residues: CASNDIGQGNNIQYF. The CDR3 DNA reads TGTGCCAGCAACGACATCGGACAGGGGAACAACATTCAGTACTTC.

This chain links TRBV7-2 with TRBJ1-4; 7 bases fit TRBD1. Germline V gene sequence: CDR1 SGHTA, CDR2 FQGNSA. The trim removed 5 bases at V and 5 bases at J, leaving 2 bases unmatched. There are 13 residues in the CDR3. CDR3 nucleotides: TGTGCCAGCAGCGGGACAGTAAATGAAAAACTGTTTTTT. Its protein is CASSGTVNEKLFF.

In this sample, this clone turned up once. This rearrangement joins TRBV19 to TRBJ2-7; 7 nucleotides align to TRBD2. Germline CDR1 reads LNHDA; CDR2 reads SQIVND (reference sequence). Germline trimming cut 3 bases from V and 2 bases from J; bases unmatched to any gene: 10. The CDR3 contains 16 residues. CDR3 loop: CASSIGGGGSPYEQYF. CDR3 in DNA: TGTGCCAGTAGTATTGGTGGCGGGGGATCTCCCTACGAGCAGTACTTC.

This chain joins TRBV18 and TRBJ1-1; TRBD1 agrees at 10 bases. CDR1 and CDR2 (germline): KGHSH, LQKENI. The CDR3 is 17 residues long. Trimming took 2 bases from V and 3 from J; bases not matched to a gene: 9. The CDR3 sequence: CASSPRQGAPSDTEAFF. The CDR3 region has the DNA TGTGCCAGCTCACCAAGACAGGGGGCGCCGAGTGACACTGAAGCTTTCTTT.

Here the CDR3 reads CASSVPTGNSPLHF. The DNA for the CDR3 is TGTGCCAGCAGTGTCCCCACGGGGAATTCACCCCTCCACTTT. This chain links TRBV6-1 with TRBJ1-6; D is unclear. Germline loops: CDR1 MNHNS, CDR2 SASEGT. The CDR3 loop spans 14 amino acids. V was trimmed by 4 bases and J by 7 bases, leaving 11 bases between them.

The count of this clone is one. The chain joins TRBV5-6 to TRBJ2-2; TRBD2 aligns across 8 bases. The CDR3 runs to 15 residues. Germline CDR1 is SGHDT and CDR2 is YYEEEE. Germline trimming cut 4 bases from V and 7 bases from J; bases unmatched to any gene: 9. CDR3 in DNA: TGTGCCAGCAGCCTGACGATAGCGGGGATCGGGGAGCTGTTTTTT. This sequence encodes CASSLTIAGIGELFF.